A single sample gave rise to the 5 T cell receptor beta chains below, sequenced in a study of blood T cell repertoires in COVID-19 (dated by TCRdb to the early 2020s). To prepare the library, the immunoSEQ multiplex PCR assay was applied. In its TCRdb copy, this immuneACCESS table keeps in-frame sequences only and misses some clones. Where compared with another copy, unresolved V genes explain less than half of these, and the others have no known cause. This sample holds 220,000 or so clones; around 82% were observed only once. Of the sample, 2.3% is held by the ten largest clones. The specimen sequenced was peripheral blood. Receptor source: an older woman with acute or convalescent COVID-19.

The J gene is TRBJ1-2, the V gene TRBV12-3 or TRBV12-4; D call uncertain. The V end was cut by 3 bases, the J end by 6 bases, with 11 bases between. The CDR3 consists of 13 residues. The CDR3 DNA sequence: TGTGCCAGCAGTTTTTTAGGGAGCGATGGCTACACCTTC. Residues: CASSFLGSDGYTF.

This clone was found a few times. The genes are TRBV10-3 and TRBJ2-7, with a possible D match to TRBD1 (5 bases). Trimming removed 10 bases at V and 0 bases at J, with 16 bases between. The CDR3 runs 14 residues. The germline gives CDR1 ENHRY, CDR2 SYGVKD. The CDR3 region is CATTGFPSSYEQYF. Written as DNA, the CDR3 is TGTGCCACCACAGGCTTCCCTAGCTCCTACGAGCAGTACTTC.

The gene calls are TRBV19 and TRBJ1-5; D remains unclear. Trimming left V 0 bases short and J 9 bases short, with 9 bases between. Germline CDR1 reads LNHDA; CDR2 reads SQIVND (reference sequence). The CDR3 runs 13 residues. The CDR3 bases are TGTGCCAGTAGTATAGATCTTGTATGGCCCCAGCATTTT. Its protein is CASSIDLVWPQHF.

The chain links TRBV6-5 to TRBJ1-1, with D perhaps TRBD1 (5 bases). The CDR3 extends over 15 amino acids. The V gene lost 7 bases and the J gene lost 4 bases, with 19 bases spanning the gap. Germline values: CDR1 MNHEY, CDR2 SVGAGI. In DNA, the CDR3 is TGTGCCAGCATTTCCCAGGGCCCGAGAGGCACTGAAGCTTTCTTT. Amino acid sequence: CASISQGPRGTEAFF.

This sequence joins TRBV3-1 (or the pseudogene TRBV3-2) and TRBJ2-6, with 7 bases identical to TRBD2. The germline gives CDR1 LGHDT, CDR2 YNNKEL (reference sequence). The CDR3 is 16 amino acids. The V segment lost 2 bases and the J segment 11 bases; nucleotides outside the gene matches: 12. Written as DNA, the CDR3 is TGTGCCAGCAGCCAACCGGGGGGAAGTTGGAGCGACGTCCTGACTTTC. It translates to CASSQPGGSWSDVLTF.